This T cell receptor (beta chain) was sequenced in a study of regulatory T cells in long-lasting Graves disease. Germline CDR1 DFQATT, CDR2 SNEGSKA (reference sequence). The CDR3 has 14 amino acids. J gave up 2 bases and V 5 bases, and 4 bases lay outside the gene matches. As to this clonotype: Its antigen is as yet unknown.

For TCR beta, libraries came from iRepertoire HTBI primers and Arm-PCR of CDR3 regions. Via MiXCR, TCRdb re-called the multiplex PCR reads, giving one row per CDR3 protein. The sample includes about 610,000 distinct CDR3 sequences, roughly a sixth of them seen just once. The sample's time point: newly diagnosed GD, antithyroid drugs for less than 3 months. RNA extracted from PBMCs served as the sequencing template. American Thyroid Association guidelines defined Graves' disease diagnosis. Findings and limits, study-wide: Persistent disease preferred TRBV28, TRBJ1-2 and TRBJ2-5.

These data are also associated with another study on T cells in Graves' hyperthyroidism and ophthalmopathy. That work states: In blood, most of the thyroid clonotypes expanded above 0.001 were also present. Patients with ophthalmopathy were separated from those with stable hyperthyroidism by a 13 V-J model.

The receptor comes from a man aged 18 to 35 with Graves disease. The material was peripheral blood mononuclear cells (PBMCs), obtained at new diagnosis, from a patient treated with antithyroid drugs. This chain connects TRBV20-1 to TRBJ2-5, with TRBD1 matching over 11 bases. This CDR3 reads CSAYRDRGQETQYF. The CDR3 DNA sequence: TGCAGTGCTTACCGGGACAGGGGGCAAGAGACCCAGTACTTC.